The 17 T cell receptor beta chains in this list originate from one sample, sequenced in a study of radiotherapy plus CTLA-4 blockade in lung cancer. Sequencing used immunoSEQ multiplex PCR; TCRdb keeps in-frame clones, though not all of them. The sample shows over 80,000 clones, around four fifths of them seen only once. The specimen comprised peripheral blood, sampled from a patient treated with radiotherapy plus ipilimumab. The receptors stem from a human donor with non-small cell lung cancer who had stable disease on radiotherapy plus ipilimumab.

The chain joins TRBV4-1 to TRBJ2-1; D is ambiguous. The CDR3 spans 15 residues. Germline V gene sequence: CDR1 MGHRA, CDR2 YSYEKL. Trimming stripped 6 bases from V and 0 bases from J, with 12 bases between. The CDR3 sequence: CASRTTRSSYNEQFF. The CDR3 DNA follows: TGCGCCAGCAGAACCACTCGGAGCTCCTACAATGAGCAGTTCTTC.

V gene TRBV5-6 combines with J gene TRBJ1-4, with a weak D call TRBD1 (6 bases). Germline CDR1 is SGHDT and CDR2 is YYEEEE. V was trimmed by 4 bases and J by 14 bases, leaving 30 bases between them. This CDR3 is built from 17 residues. The CDR3 loop reads CASSLQQGSHPPGTLFF. CDR3 in DNA: TGTGCCAGCAGCCTTCAACAGGGATCCCACCCCCCCGGCACGCTGTTTTTT.

This chain joins TRBV19 and TRBJ2-5; either TRBD1 or TRBD2 may fit D (6 bases each). The DNA end is more similar to TRBJ2-7, so the J call may be wrong. The CDR3 totals 14 residues. The germline V gene encodes CDR1 LNHDA and CDR2 SQIVND (reference sequence). The CDR3 nucleotides read TGTGCCAGTAGTAGGGGGGCAGGGACCTACGAGCAGTACTTC. Protein: CASSRGAGTYEQYF.

The chain employs TRBV30 and TRBJ1-1; D is undetermined. Germline V gene sequence: CDR1 GTSNPN, CDR2 SVGIG (reference sequence). Trimming took 5 bases from V and 11 from J, leaving 12 bases between them. CDR3 length: 10 amino acids. This chain's CDR3 is CAWAGAGAFF. DNA for the CDR3: TGTGCCTGGGCCGGAGCAGGTGCTTTCTTT.

This clone was observed a few times. This rearrangement joins TRBV6-5 to TRBJ1-1, with D possibly TRBD1 on 6 matching bases. CDR1 and CDR2 from the germline V gene are MNHEY and SVGAGI. The CDR3 sequence is 15 residues long. The V end lost 4 bases, the J end lost 1 base, and 13 bases lay between the germline ends. This CDR3 is CASSSPRTANTEAFF. The CDR3 region has the DNA TGTGCCAGCAGTTCCCCTAGGACAGCGAACACTGAAGCTTTCTTT.

V and J are TRBV27 and TRBJ2-7; no reliable D call. The germline V gene has CDR1 MNHEY and CDR2 SMNVEV (reference sequence). Trimming stripped 0 bases from V and 13 bases from J, with 13 bases between. The CDR3 covers 12 residues. The CDR3 protein is CASSLSGQIAYF. CDR3 in DNA: TGTGCCAGCAGTTTATCGGGCCAGATTGCCTACTTC.

The chain recombines TRBV14 with TRBJ2-5; TRBD1 aligns across 7 bases. Trimming removed 0 bases from V and 1 base from J; junction bases left unmatched: 8. Germline V gives CDR1 SGHDN, CDR2 FVKESK. The CDR3 is made up of 17 amino acids. CDR3 sequence: CASSQDSRWTGQETQYF. The CDR3 DNA follows: TGTGCCAGCAGCCAAGACAGTAGGTGGACAGGCCAAGAGACCCAGTACTTC.

CDR3 amino acids: CASGQGGRYGYTF. The CDR3 region has the DNA TGTGCCAGCGGTCAAGGGGGGCGCTATGGCTACACCTTC. This chain links TRBV25-1 with TRBJ1-2; a weak D match, TRBD1 (6 bases). The CDR3 sequence is 13 residues long. The germline gives CDR1 MGHDK, CDR2 SYGVNS. V lost 8 bases to trimming and J lost 4 bases, with 14 bases between them.

The V and J genes are TRBV5-4 and TRBJ1-3; perhaps TRBD1 as D (5 bases). The ends were cut back, 1 base at V and 2 bases at J, with 7 bases in the middle. CDR3 size: 14 residues. Germline V CDR1 and CDR2: SGHNT, YYREEE (reference sequence). CDR3 in amino acids: CASSLQGAGNTIYF. CDR3 DNA sequence: TGTGCCAGCAGCTTGCAAGGGGCTGGAAACACCATATATTTT.

J is TRBJ2-3 and V is TRBV30; D is unresolved. Germline-derived CDR1 and CDR2 are GTSNPN and SVGIG (reference sequence). V shed 5 bases and J shed 1 base, with 1 base lying between them. This CDR3 is 10 amino acids long. The CDR3 nucleotides are TGTGCCTGGGGCACAGATACGCAGTATTTT. This sequence encodes CAWGTDTQYF.

V is TRBV13 and J is TRBJ2-1; 9 nucleotides agree with TRBD2. Trimming at V came to 5 bases and at J to 6 bases, leaving 11 bases not matched to a gene. This CDR3 has 16 amino acids. Germline assignment: CDR1 PRHDT and CDR2 FYEKMQ (reference sequence). The CDR3 DNA follows: TGTGCCAGCAGCCCCCGGCTAGCGGGACGTCTCAATGAGCAGTTCTTC. Translating gives CASSPRLAGRLNEQFF. Full variable domain (outside the CDR3, taken from reference TRBV13 and TRBJ2-1): AAGVIQSPRHLIKEKRETATLKCYPIPRHDTVYWYQQGPGQDPQFLISFYEKMQSDKGSIPDRFSAQQFSDYHSELNMSSLELGDSALYFCASSPRLAGRLNEQFFGPGTRLTVL.

This clone was counted a single time. The chain joins TRBV11-2 to TRBJ2-3; the D is unclear. This CDR3 has 8 residues. Germline-derived CDR1 and CDR2 are SGHAT and FQNNGV. The ends were cut back, 8 bases at V and 6 bases at J, with 0 bases in the middle. The CDR3 region is CASDTQYF. CDR3 nucleotide sequence: TGTGCCAGCGATACGCAGTATTTT.

The chain is built from TRBV7-2 and TRBJ2-1; 10 nucleotides match TRBD2. Trimming cost V 6 bases and J 4 bases; bases outside gene matches: 6. This CDR3 has 15 residues. The germline CDR1 and CDR2 sequences are SGHTA and FQGNSA. The CDR3 DNA reads TGTGCCAGCAGGAAGGCTAGCGGGGGATACAATGAGCAGTTCTTC. This sequence encodes CASRKASGGYNEQFF.

This rearrangement joins TRBV9 to TRBJ2-4, with a tentative D call TRBD2 (5 bases). The germline V gene encodes CDR1 SGDLS and CDR2 YYNGEE. V dropped 0 bases and J dropped 3 bases, with 16 bases sitting between them. The CDR3 consists of 17 residues. The CDR3 DNA reads TGTGCCAGCAGCGTAGAGTCGGACTCCCCCAGCAAAAACATTCAGTACTTC. It is translated as CASSVESDSPSKNIQYF. Drawing the rest from reference TRBV9 and TRBJ2-4, the complete variable domain is DSGVTQTPKHLITATGQRVTLRCSPRSGDLSVYWYQQSLDQGLQFLIQYYNGEERAKGNILERFSAQQFPDLHSELNLSSLELGDSALYFCASSVESDSPSKNIQYFGAGTRLSVL.

Only one count was recorded for this clone. V and J are TRBV11-2 and TRBJ2-3; D gene ambiguous. The ends were cut back, 0 bases at V and 2 bases at J, with 18 bases in the middle. Germline CDR1 SGHAT, CDR2 FQNNGV. This CDR3 has 18 amino acids. The CDR3 sequence: CASSLDMGRASVTDTQYF. DNA of the CDR3: TGTGCCAGCAGCTTAGATATGGGAAGGGCATCTGTCACAGATACGCAGTATTTT. Filled out from reference TRBV11-2 and TRBJ2-3, the complete variable domain reads EAGVAQSPRYKIIEKRQSVAFWCNPISGHATLYWYQQILGQGPKLLIQFQNNGVVDDSQLPKDRFSAERLKGVDSTLKIQPAKLEDSAVYLCASSLDMGRASVTDTQYFGPGTRLTVL.

A word on this clone: Other DNA sequences in this sample translate to the same CDR3. The chain links TRBV28 to TRBJ2-5, with unresolved D. The germline V gene has CDR1 MDHEN and CDR2 SYDVKM. Between the trimmed V and J ends, which lost 3 bases and 2 bases, there was a span of 7 bases. CDR3 size: 13 residues. This CDR3 reads CASSLVAQETQYF. DNA of the CDR3: TGTGCCAGCAGTTTGGTAGCTCAAGAGACCCAGTACTTC.

Concerning this clone itself: Other DNA sequences in the same sample also yield this CDR3. The chain carries TRBV10-3 and TRBJ1-5; D ambiguous. Germline V gene lookup returns CDR1 ENHRY and CDR2 SYGVKD. Trimming cost V 0 bases and J 1 base, with 7 bases left between them. The CDR3 has 15 amino acids. The DNA of the CDR3 is TGTGCCATCAGTGAGTCGGTAAGCAGCAATCAGCCCCAGCATTTT. Protein: CAISESVSSNQPQHF.